This T cell receptor beta chain comes out of a study of blood T cell repertoires in COVID-19. For the study at large: Samples taken during acute and convalescent COVID-19 were collected in the United States, Italy and Spain. From T cells, B-cell-depleted T cells, or PBMCs came the material, which was cDNA or gDNA.

This CDR3 contains 13 residues. Germline CDR1 is MNHNY and CDR2 is SVGAGI (reference sequence). As concerns this clone: Mismatch with germline at one junction end may stem from a read error.

Seattle participants joined during active infection and were tracked over time. Per the study methods: Reference gene primer amplification gave nucleated cell count estimates. TCRdb keeps only in-frame clones here, not all; method: immunoSEQ multiplex PCR. V, J and clone size are those of that table, while D and trimming were read from the DNA. This sample has about 350,000 clones, with approximately 89% found just once. J is TRBJ2-3 and V is TRBV6-6; possible D gene TRBD2, 6 bases. The clonotype comes from a woman aged 60 to 75 with COVID-19, enrolled during active disease. Sequencing was carried out using peripheral blood. The CDR3: CSSGVVSTDTQYF. The DNA of the CDR3 is TGCTCTTCGGGAGTGGTTAGCACAGATACGCAGTATTTT.